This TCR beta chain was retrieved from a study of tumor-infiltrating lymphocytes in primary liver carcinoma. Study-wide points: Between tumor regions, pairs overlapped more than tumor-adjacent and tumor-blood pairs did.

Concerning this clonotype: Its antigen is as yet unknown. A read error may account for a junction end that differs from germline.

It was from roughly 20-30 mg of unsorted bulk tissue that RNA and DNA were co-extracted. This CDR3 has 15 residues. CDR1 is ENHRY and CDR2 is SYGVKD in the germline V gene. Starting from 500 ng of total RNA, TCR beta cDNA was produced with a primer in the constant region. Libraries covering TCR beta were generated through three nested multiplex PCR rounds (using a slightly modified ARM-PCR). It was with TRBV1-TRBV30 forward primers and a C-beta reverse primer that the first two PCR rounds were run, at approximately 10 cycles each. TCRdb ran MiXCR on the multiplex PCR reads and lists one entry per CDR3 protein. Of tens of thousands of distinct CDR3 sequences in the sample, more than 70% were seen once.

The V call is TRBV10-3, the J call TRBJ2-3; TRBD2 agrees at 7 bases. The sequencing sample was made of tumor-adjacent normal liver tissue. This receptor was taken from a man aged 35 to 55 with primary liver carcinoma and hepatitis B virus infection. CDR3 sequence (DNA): TGTGTCATCAGTGAGACTAGCCCGCGCACAGATACGCGGTATTTT. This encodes CVISETSPRTDTRYF.